These 12 T cell receptor beta chains originate from one sample sequenced in a study of graft-versus-host responses after intestinal transplantation. Their antigens remain unidentified. Here immunoSEQ multiplex PCR was the method, and the copy in TCRdb shows in-frame clones only, minus some. This table has about 94,000 clones, roughly 91% appearing once. This specimen was unstimulated CD8+ T cells sorted from spleen or lymph node cells, taken before intestinal transplant. These receptors came from a human donor who received an intestinal transplant.

The genes are TRBV19 and TRBJ1-4; D is undetermined. Deletions cut 4 bases from V and 7 bases from J, with 10 bases between. The CDR3 spans 13 residues. Germline V gene lookup returns CDR1 LNHDA and CDR2 SQIVND (reference sequence). The CDR3: CASSKGGSEKLFF. The CDR3 DNA reads as TGTGCCAGTAGTAAGGGTGGGAGTGAAAAACTGTTTTTT.

The rearrangement uses TRBV2 and TRBJ2-5, with 11 positions matching TRBD2. Germline loops: CDR1 SNHLY, CDR2 FYNNEI. The junction had 5 bases not matched to a gene; V was cut back by 6 bases and J by 5 bases. There are 14 residues in the CDR3. CDR3 sequence (DNA): TGTGCCAGCAGCGCCGGACTAGCGGGTGAGACCCAGTACTTC. Its translation is CASSAGLAGETQYF.

V usage is TRBV4-3 and J usage is TRBJ2-2, with no clear D. The CDR3 loop spans 15 amino acids. Germline V lookup: CDR1 LGHNA, CDR2 YSLEER. V shed 0 bases and J shed 7 bases, with 12 bases lying between them. This chain's CDR3 is CASSQEGQVNGELFF. CDR3 bases: TGCGCCAGCAGCCAAGAAGGTCAGGTCAACGGGGAGCTGTTTTTT.

The chain combines TRBV7-2 with TRBJ2-5, with D maybe TRBD2 (5 bases). Germline CDR1 and CDR2: SGHTA and FQGNSA. V was trimmed by 8 bases and J by 2 bases, leaving 15 bases between them. CDR3 length: 14 amino acids. CDR3 DNA sequence: TGTGCCAGCTCCACCACCGGACTGCAAGAGACCCAGTACTTC. Protein: CASSTTGLQETQYF. Variable domain in full (rest from reference TRBV7-2 and TRBJ2-5): GAGVSQSPSNKVTEKGKDVELRCDPISGHTALYWYRQSLGQGLEFLIYFQGNSAPDKSGLPSDRFSAERTGGSVSTLTIQRTQQEDSAVYLCASSTTGLQETQYFGPGTRLLVL.

This chain uses TRBV30 with TRBJ2-1; D ambiguous. This CDR3 comprises 12 residues. The V gene's germline CDR1 is GTSNPN and CDR2 SVGIG (reference sequence). With 1 base removed from V and 6 bases from J, the gap between germline ends came to 7 bases. The CDR3 DNA reads as TGTGCCTGGAGTGGCGCTGGCAATGAGCAGTTCTTC. Amino acids: CAWSGAGNEQFF.

The V gene is TRBV6-5, the J gene TRBJ2-5, with a weak D call TRBD1 (6 bases). This CDR3 contains 14 residues. V was shortened by 2 bases and J by 4 bases, with 11 bases between the two germline ends. CDR1 MNHEY and CDR2 SVGAGI come from the germline V gene. The CDR3 loop reads CASSYAADRETQYF. The CDR3 DNA sequence: TGTGCCAGCAGTTACGCGGCGGACAGAGAGACCCAGTACTTC.

The J gene is TRBJ1-1, the V gene TRBV30, with D unclear. The germline V gene encodes CDR1 GTSNPN and CDR2 SVGIG (reference sequence). The CDR3 is made up of 11 amino acids. V gave up 2 bases and J gave up 2 bases, with 3 bases separating them. CDR3 residues: CAWSINTEAFF. CDR3 nucleotide sequence: TGTGCCTGGAGTATAAACACTGAAGCTTTCTTT.

The gene calls are TRBV11-1 and TRBJ2-5; 8 nucleotides align to TRBD1. The V gene end was trimmed by 0 bases and the J gene end by 3 bases; junction bases not matched to a gene: 3. CDR1 and CDR2 from the germline V gene are SGHAT and FQDESV (reference sequence). The length of the CDR3 is 15 residues. The CDR3 DNA sequence: TGTGCCAGCAGCTTAGCGGACAGGGTTAAAGAGACCCAGTACTTC. This encodes CASSLADRVKETQYF.

The rearrangement joins TRBV7-6 to TRBJ2-2, with a tentative D call TRBD1 (5 bases). Germline V gene sequence: CDR1 SGHVS, CDR2 FNYEAQ. CDR3 length: 12 residues. V lost 3 bases, J lost 6 bases, and 5 bases lay in between. Here the CDR3 reads CASSLGPGELFF. CDR3 nucleotides: TGTGCCAGCAGCTTGGGGCCCGGGGAGCTGTTTTTT.

CDR3: CASSGNTEAFF. As DNA, the CDR3 is TGTGCAAGTTCCGGGAACACTGAAGCTTTCTTT. The gene calls are TRBV19 and TRBJ1-1, with D hard to call. The germline V gene has CDR1 LNHDA and CDR2 SQIVND (reference sequence). The CDR3 totals 11 residues.

This clone was observed a handful of times. The chain has TRBV30 and TRBJ1-5; D gene ambiguous. V was cut by 1 base and J by 11 bases, with 15 bases left in between. The germline V gene encodes CDR1 GTSNPN and CDR2 SVGIG (reference sequence). This CDR3 has 13 amino acids. Here the CDR3 DNA reads TGTGCCTGGAGTGGGGCCGGGGTTAACTCCCAGCATTTT. Protein sequence: CAWSGAGVNSQHF.

CDR3 sequence reads: CASSYSIQGIYEQYF. DNA of the CDR3: TGTGCCAGCAGTTACTCGATTCAGGGGATCTACGAGCAGTACTTC. The chain couples TRBV6-5 to TRBJ2-7, with D possibly being TRBD1 (6 bases). The V gene lost 0 bases and the J gene lost 3 bases, with 12 bases spanning the gap. The CDR3 length is 15 residues. Germline CDR1 and CDR2: MNHEY and SVGAGI.